This T cell receptor (beta chain) was sequenced for a study of PD-L1 blockade in urothelial cancer. The study's findings and limits: In blood sampled pretreatment, TCR clonality below the median predicted better survival.

Time point reported: pretreatment peripheral blood. Enrolled patients showed locally advanced or metastatic urothelial carcinoma. The CDR3 length is 15 residues. Looked up from germline, CDR1 is SSHAT and CDR2 is FNYEAQ (reference sequence). Comments on this clone: Antigen specificity is unknown. A read error may account for a junction end that differs from germline.

Here immunoSEQ multiplex PCR was the method, and the copy in TCRdb shows in-frame clones only, minus some. The table shows 45,000 to 50,000 clones, with 79% occurring only once. This sequence originates from a man between 65 and 79 years old with urothelial cancer. The J gene is TRBJ2-3, the V gene TRBV7-7; 7 nucleotides match TRBD2. Sequences were derived from PBMCs, sampled around atezolizumab (anti-PD-L1) treatment. The CDR3 spells CASSPTSASTDTQYF. The CDR3 DNA follows: TGTGCTAGCAGCCCTACTAGCGCGAGCACAGATACGCAGTATTTT.